The entry below gives a single T cell receptor (beta chain) sequence along with its context. Original data processing: Reference gene primer amplification gave estimated nucleated cell counts. This table comes from immunoSEQ multiplex PCR, and its TCRdb copy is limited to in-frame clones, with some not included. V and J calls and clone size are copied from that table; D and trimming were computed from the DNA. The sample has approximately 300,000 clones, 90% seen once. This CDR3 is built from 16 residues. Germline lookup yields CDR1 LGHDT and CDR2 YNNKEL (reference sequence). V gave up 1 base and J gave up 3 bases, with 16 bases separating them. This entry is derived from a study of blood T cell repertoires in COVID-19.

The receptor's source is a woman aged 25-40 years with COVID-19, enrolled during active disease. The V call is TRBV3-1 (or the pseudogene TRBV3-2), the J call TRBJ2-7, with D possibly matching TRBD1 (6 bases). Material for sequencing was peripheral blood. CDR3 DNA: TGTGCCAGCAGCCAAGTTGACAGGCCTTCCCTCTACGAGCAGTACTTC. The encoded protein is CASSQVDRPSLYEQYF.